The subject of this entry is one TCR beta chain. Its matching antigen is unknown. MiXCR, applied by TCRdb to the reads, yields one record per CDR3 protein. The data hold hundreds of thousands of distinct CDR3 sequences, with under 55% observed a single time. The entry originates in a study of T cell repertoires in cytomegalovirus infection. Looking at the study overall: Well-studied HLA-B-restricted epitopes and recently identified HLA-C-restricted epitopes of CMV were both used in the study. Indications of both CMV infection and matching HLA type were provided by public TCR beta signatures.

Regarding the study as a whole: Summed frequency of public TCR beta families distinguished CMV carriers with the relevant HLA. HLA-C-restricted, CMV-specific TCR beta clonotypes were dominant ex vivo.

CDR3 length: 17 residues. CDR1 is SGHVS, CDR2 FQNEAQ, per germline. The junction had 10 bases not matched to a gene; V was cut back by 1 base and J by 2 bases. The specimen was cultured PBMCs, collected from culture after CMV antigen stimulation. V is TRBV7-8 and J is TRBJ2-7, with 8 bases aligning to TRBD2. The TCR sequence derives from a human donor in good health (CMV status not recorded). Some clones in this sample may be carry-over from other donors' samples. CDR3 loop: CASSLVARAGGAYEQYF. CDR3 DNA sequence: TGTGCCAGCAGCTTAGTGGCCCGGGCGGGGGGAGCCTACGAGCAGTACTTC.